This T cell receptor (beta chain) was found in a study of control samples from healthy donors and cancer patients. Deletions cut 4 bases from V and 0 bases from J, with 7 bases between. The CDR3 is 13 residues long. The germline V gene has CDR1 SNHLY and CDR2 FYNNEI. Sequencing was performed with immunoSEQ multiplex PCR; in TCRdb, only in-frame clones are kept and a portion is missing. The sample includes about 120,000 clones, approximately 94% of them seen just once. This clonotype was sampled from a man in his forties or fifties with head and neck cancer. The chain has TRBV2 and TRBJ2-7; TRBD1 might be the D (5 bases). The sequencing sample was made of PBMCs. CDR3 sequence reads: CASSGQTSYEQYF. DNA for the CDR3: TGTGCCAGCAGTGGACAGACCTCCTACGAGCAGTACTTC.